The 24 T cell receptor beta chains below all came from one sample that was sequenced in a study of blood T cell repertoires in COVID-19. The protocol was immunoSEQ multiplex PCR, while the TCRdb copy is restricted to in-frame clones and leaves out a portion. Of some 250,000 clones in the sample, more than 70% are singletons; the top ten hold 8.6%. Source material: peripheral blood. Every receptor here comes from a man aged 35-49 years with active or convalescent COVID-19.

This sequence joins TRBV12-5 and TRBJ2-7; D perhaps matches TRBD1 (6 bases). Looked up from germline, CDR1 is LGHNT and CDR2 is FRNRAP. There are 13 residues in the CDR3. V lost 8 bases to trimming and J lost 5 bases, with 16 bases between them. The CDR3 DNA follows: TGTGCTAGTTGGGGACAACAGGTTCACGAGCAGTACTTC. The encoded protein is CASWGQQVHEQYF.

This clone has a single count. The chain has TRBV19 and TRBJ2-3; tentative D call: TRBD1 (5 bases). The CDR3 totals 15 residues. The V gene's germline CDR1 is LNHDA and CDR2 SQIVND (reference sequence). Trimming took off 1 base at V and 6 bases at J, with 14 bases between the two ends. The CDR3 is CASSIARGQTDTQYF. In DNA, the CDR3 is TGTGCCAGTAGTATAGCTAGAGGACAAACGGATACGCAGTATTTT.

CDR3 sequence (DNA): TGTGCCAGCAGCGCATCTGCCGGGACAGGGCGCTATGGCTACACCTTC. Protein: CASSASAGTGRYGYTF. The gene calls are TRBV9 and TRBJ1-2, with TRBD1 matching over 9 bases. This CDR3 is 16 amino acids long. V lost 3 bases, J lost 4 bases, and 10 bases stayed unmatched. Germline V gives CDR1 SGDLS, CDR2 YYNGEE.

The chain uses TRBV19 and TRBJ1-6; perhaps TRBD1 as D (5 bases). V gave up 3 bases and J gave up 6 bases, with 15 bases separating them. There are 16 residues in the CDR3. CDR1 and CDR2 (germline): LNHDA, SQIVND (reference sequence). The CDR3 DNA reads TGTGCCAGTAGTATCCTGGATTCGGGGGTTAATTCACCCCTCCACTTT. Its protein product is CASSILDSGVNSPLHF.

The genes are TRBV7-9 and TRBJ1-4; 11 nucleotides agree with TRBD1. CDR3 length: 18 amino acids. Germline-derived CDR1 and CDR2 are SEHNR and FQNEAQ (reference sequence). Trimming at V came to 5 bases and at J to 3 bases, leaving 11 bases not matched to a gene. In DNA form, the CDR3 reads TGTGCCAGCAGCCTGGGACAGGGGGTCCGAGTCTCTAATGAAAAACTGTTTTTT. Residues: CASSLGQGVRVSNEKLFF.

This chain connects TRBV2 to TRBJ1-5; perhaps TRBD1 as D (5 bases). In germline, CDR1 is SNHLY, CDR2 FYNNEI. V was clipped by 5 bases and J by 4 bases, with 12 bases between them. This CDR3 region has 14 residues. In DNA, the CDR3 is TGTGCCAGCAGTTCCCGGGGGTCAAATCAGCCCCAGCATTTT. This encodes CASSSRGSNQPQHF.

CDR3: CAWSRRGYTEAFF. The CDR3 nucleotides are TGTGCCTGGAGCCGAAGGGGTTACACTGAAGCTTTCTTT. V and J are TRBV30 and TRBJ1-1, with D perhaps TRBD1 (5 bases). This CDR3 contains 13 residues. In germline, CDR1 is GTSNPN, CDR2 SVGIG (reference sequence). Deletions cut 3 bases from V and 3 bases from J, with 11 bases between.

The chain couples TRBV18 to TRBJ1-5; a weak D match, TRBD1 (6 bases). V gave up 3 bases and J gave up 6 bases, with 18 bases separating them. The CDR3 extends over 16 amino acids. Germline V gene sequence: CDR1 KGHSH, CDR2 LQKENI. The CDR3 sequence: CASSPLGGLQGQPQHF. For the CDR3, the DNA is TGTGCCAGCTCACCTCTCGGGGGACTACAGGGTCAGCCCCAGCATTTT.

CDR3 in amino acids: CASMGEGYGYTF. The CDR3 DNA reads TGTGCCAGCATGGGCGAGGGATATGGCTACACCTTC. The chain couples TRBV9 to TRBJ1-2; D not certain. Trimming pared 6 bases from V and 5 bases from J, leaving 11 bases between. This CDR3 comprises 12 residues. The germline V gene encodes CDR1 SGDLS and CDR2 YYNGEE.

Of note for this clone: A read error may account for a junction end that differs from germline. The chain recombines TRBV7-7 with TRBJ2-7, with no clear D. CDR3 size: 16 residues. Per the germline V gene, CDR1 is SSHAT and CDR2 is FNYEAQ (reference sequence). The CDR3, as DNA: TGTGCTAGCAGCCGAGGCCCGGATAGGAAAGCCTACGAGCAGTACTTC. Amino acid sequence: CASSRGPDRKAYEQYF.

This rearrangement joins TRBV12-1 to TRBJ2-3; the table's TRBD2 call for D was not verified on the DNA. TRBV12-1 has pseudogene status. CDR3 length: 16 residues. As DNA, the CDR3 is TGTGCCAGCAGCTTTGTGGCAGCGGTTAACACAGATACGCAGTATTTT. This codes for CASSFVAAVNTDTQYF.

This sequence joins TRBV9 and TRBJ2-7, with 10 bases identical to TRBD2. The CDR3 totals 15 residues. Germline V CDR1 and CDR2: SGDLS, YYNGEE. V lost 0 bases to trimming and J lost 3 bases; unmatched junction nucleotides: 3. CDR3 DNA sequence: TGTGCCAGCAGCGTAGCTAGCGGGAGAATCTACGAGCAGTACTTC. It codes for CASSVASGRIYEQYF.

A single count supports this clone. The chain uses TRBV6-5 and TRBJ1-2, with D perhaps TRBD1 (6 bases). Germline loops: CDR1 MNHEY, CDR2 SVGAGI. The CDR3 extends over 14 amino acids. Trimming pared 0 bases from V and 8 bases from J, leaving 13 bases between. The CDR3 nucleotides read TGTGCCAGCAGTTACTCGGGGGCCGACGGGGGCTACACCTTC. The encoded protein is CASSYSGADGGYTF.

The V gene is TRBV2, the J gene TRBJ1-2; D is ambiguous. The CDR3 is 13 amino acids. Per germline, CDR1 SNHLY and CDR2 FYNNEI. The V and J ends lost 0 bases and 8 bases respectively, with 10 bases between them. The CDR3 loop is CASSEAGERGYTF. Here the CDR3 DNA reads TGTGCCAGCAGTGAAGCTGGGGAGCGGGGCTACACCTTC.

This clone was detected once. J is TRBJ1-1 and V is TRBV9, with D unresolved. The V end was cut by 4 bases, the J end by 3 bases, with 10 bases between. In germline, CDR1 is SGDLS, CDR2 YYNGEE. The CDR3 totals 13 residues. The CDR3 loop reads CASSRREDTEAFF. The CDR3 DNA reads as TGTGCCAGCAGCCGGAGGGAGGACACTGAAGCTTTCTTT. Supplemented by reference TRBV9 and TRBJ1-1, the full variable domain reads DSGVTQTPKHLITATGQRVTLRCSPRSGDLSVYWYQQSLDQGLQFLIQYYNGEERAKGNILERFSAQQFPDLHSELNLSSLELGDSALYFCASSRREDTEAFFGQGTRLTVV.

This chain connects TRBV28 to TRBJ1-4, with 9 bases that match TRBD1. V dropped 5 bases and J dropped 3; count of bases not matched to a gene: 7. Germline V gives CDR1 MDHEN, CDR2 SYDVKM. The CDR3 sequence is 16 residues long. The CDR3 loop is CASSPYRGQANEKLFF. The CDR3 DNA is TGTGCCAGCAGTCCCTACAGGGGGCAGGCTAATGAAAAACTGTTTTTT.

The gene calls are TRBV10-2 and TRBJ2-2, with D possibly being TRBD1 (5 bases). Per the germline V gene, CDR1 is WSHSY and CDR2 is SAAADI. CDR3 size: 16 residues. V dropped 4 bases and J dropped 0 bases, with 12 bases sitting between them. CDR3 bases: TGCGCCAGCAGTGGGACAAGGGGATCGAACACCGGGGAGCTGTTTTTT. Its translation: CASSGTRGSNTGELFF.

The rearrangement joins TRBV28 to TRBJ1-5; 11 nucleotides line up with TRBD1. CDR1 is MDHEN and CDR2 is SYDVKM in the germline V gene. V shed 10 bases and J 5 bases; nucleotides not matched to a gene: 13. CDR3 length: 16 residues. CDR3 sequence: CATKRRGTGGHQPQHF. CDR3 DNA: TGTGCCACAAAACGCCGAGGGACAGGGGGGCATCAGCCCCAGCATTTT.

The CDR3 DNA reads TGTGCCAGCAGCCCGCGGGACAGCTCTAACTATGGCTACACCTTC. It codes for CASSPRDSSNYGYTF. This chain uses TRBV4-2 with TRBJ1-2; 7 bases match TRBD1. V was pared by 4 bases and J by 0 bases, with 5 bases of the junction left unmatched. Germline V gives CDR1 LGHNA, CDR2 YNFKEQ. This CDR3 is 15 amino acids long.

The gene calls are TRBV6-5 and TRBJ1-3; 7 bases fit TRBD1. Germline loops: CDR1 MNHEY, CDR2 SVGAGI. V shed 5 bases, J shed 3 bases, and the junction held 7 bases outside the gene matches. CDR3 length: 15 residues. DNA of the CDR3: TGTGCCAGCAGTATGACAGGGACGTATGGAAACACCATATATTTT. The encoded protein is CASSMTGTYGNTIYF.

This clone was observed a handful of times. CDR3 sequence: CASNSQTDTYNEQFF. The CDR3 region has the DNA TGTGCCAGCAATTCACAGACAGATACCTACAATGAGCAGTTCTTC. V is TRBV25-1 and J is TRBJ2-1, with a weak D call TRBD1 (5 bases). Germline V gene sequence: CDR1 MGHDK, CDR2 SYGVNS. The V end was cut by 7 bases, the J end by 2 bases, with 15 bases between. CDR3 size: 15 residues.

This chain uses TRBV7-2 with TRBJ2-1; D gene unclear. The V gene lost 1 base and the J gene lost 9 bases, with 16 bases spanning the gap. This CDR3 comprises 15 residues. Germline CDR1 is SGHTA and CDR2 is FQGNSA. CDR3 sequence (DNA): TGTGCCAGCAGCTTAGGAGGTAGCCCGGGTGGTGAGCAGTTCTTC. It translates to CASSLGGSPGGEQFF.

CDR3 loop: CASSESQSTGPYNSPLHF. The CDR3 nucleotides read TGTGCCAGCAGTGAATCCCAGTCGACAGGGCCCTATAATTCACCCCTCCACTTT. The V and J genes are TRBV2 and TRBJ1-6, with TRBD1 matching 7 bases. Germline V CDR1 and CDR2: SNHLY, FYNNEI. CDR3 length: 18 residues. With V trimmed by 2 bases and J by 2 bases, 9 bases remained unmatched.

The chain carries TRBV21-1 and TRBJ1-1; the table's TRBD1 call for D was not verified on the DNA. TRBV21-1 is a pseudogene segment. The CDR3 runs to 15 residues. The CDR3 protein is CASSKCRQQNTEAFF. The CDR3 coding sequence is TGTGCCAGCAGCAAATGTCGACAGCAGAACACTGAAGCTTTCTTT.